This T cell receptor beta chain was documented in a study of cytomegalovirus exposure and HLA in healthy donors. Study observations and caveats: In terms of immune exposure information, only CMV serostatus was available. HLA-A and HLA-B allele assignments for most subjects were reportedly predicted accurately using TCR beta sequences. Most sequenced TCRs were rare (though some public TCRs occurred in many donors). As a later analysis showed, a missense DCLRE1C variant was linked to trimming of TCR beta V- and J-genes.

As for this clone: Its specificity is unknown.

The PCR was carried out with 60 Vbeta primers and 13 Jbeta primers. Clones were sequenced by immunoSEQ multiplex PCR, and TCRdb holds only the in-frame ones, with some missing. The table shows 150,000 to 180,000 clones, with approximately 75% occurring only once. CDR1 is SNHLY, CDR2 FYNNEI, per germline. The V and J ends lost 6 bases and 4 bases, in that order; junction bases with no gene match: 7. The CDR3 consists of 15 residues. The TCR was taken from a man aged 18 to 30 in good health and CMV-seronegative. The rearrangement joins TRBV2 to TRBJ2-1, with TRBD1 matching over 9 bases. The sequenced sample consisted of PBMCs. This CDR3 is CASRGQGYPYNEQFF. The CDR3 DNA reads TGTGCCAGCAGGGGACAGGGTTACCCTTACAATGAGCAGTTCTTC.